This T cell receptor beta chain is drawn from a study of early T cells in non-severe SARS-CoV-2 infection (dated by TCRdb to the early 2020s). About the investigation overall: Because TCR sequencing relied on bulk RNA taken from unsorted whole blood, pairing of alpha and beta chains was not possible.

The CDR3 holds 16 amino acids from the cysteine to the phenylalanine. The read is trimmed to its CDR3 DNA, 48 bases read in frame from base 1. The junction shows trimming of 6 bases on V and 0 bases on J, plus 16 bases between the germline ends. Broad study findings and their caveats: VDJdb matching was skewed toward anti-spike CD8 responses and likely underestimated virus-specific expansions by missing private and CD4 specificities.

This was a case-control study nested in a cohort of healthcare workers in London, UK, who had nasopharyngeal swab PCR tests and blood samples taken every week. Healthcare workers were enrolled in the week of the UK lockdown, from 23 to 31 March 2020, and were followed every week for up to roughly 15 weeks. Libraries were made using 5' RACE. Sequencing relied on a NextSeq 500. The TCR library protocol attached unique molecular identifiers to individual cDNA molecules to correct for sequencing error and PCR bias. Sequencing covered both TCR alpha and beta chains, and within each sample the abundances of alpha and beta sequences were tightly co-correlated. As for the original processing: V gene, J gene and CDR3 annotation of TCR sequences was performed with Decombinator V4. TCRs were defined as expanded if a significant change between any two time points was detected under a Poisson model with p below 0.0001. TCR abundances were normalised to the total number of TCRs sequenced per sample and were expressed as counts per million. MAIT TCRs were defined by TRAV1-2 paired with TRAJ12, TRAJ20 or TRAJ33, and iNKT TCRs by TRAV10 paired with TRAJ18. VDJdb, accessed 1 November 2021, was searched for CMV, EBV and SARS-CoV-2 annotated TCRs, with TCRs annotated for multiple antigens excluded. The raw public reads went through TCRdb reprocessing: fastp at Q25, MiXCR clone calling, in-frame beta chains kept. Every distinct CDR3 protein forms one entry, paired with its most common genes and DNA. In this record, the V and J calls reflect TCRdb's handling and not the investigators' own analysis. In this sample the table shows fewer than 100,000 distinct CDR3 sequences, around 11% of which occur a single time. About 4.8% of the sample rests with the top ten.

This clonotype was found a few times. No antigen is known for it. Base qualities are not recorded, but no much larger clone differs from it by a single base. The specimen sequenced was whole blood. This receptor was identified in an adult who was a healthcare worker with PCR-confirmed SARS-CoV-2 infection or an uninfected control (not recorded which). The sequence joins TRBV12-3 or TRBV12-4 to TRBJ2-3, and perhaps TRBD1 as D gene, on 6 matching bases. The DNA sequence reads TGTGCCAGCAGGCCCTTGACAGGACAGAGCACAGATACGCAGTATTTT. The resulting protein is CASRPLTGQSTDTQYF.